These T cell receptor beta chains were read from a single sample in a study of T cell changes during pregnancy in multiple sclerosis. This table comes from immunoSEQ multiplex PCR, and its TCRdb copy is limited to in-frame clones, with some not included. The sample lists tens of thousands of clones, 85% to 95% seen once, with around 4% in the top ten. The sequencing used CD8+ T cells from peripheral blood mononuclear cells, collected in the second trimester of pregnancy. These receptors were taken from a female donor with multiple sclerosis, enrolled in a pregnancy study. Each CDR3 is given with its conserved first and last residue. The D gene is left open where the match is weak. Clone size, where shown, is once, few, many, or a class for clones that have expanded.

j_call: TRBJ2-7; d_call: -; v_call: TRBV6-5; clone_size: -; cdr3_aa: CASRDSSGKQYF; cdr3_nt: TGTGCCAGCAGGGACAGTTCGGGTAAGCAGTACTTC
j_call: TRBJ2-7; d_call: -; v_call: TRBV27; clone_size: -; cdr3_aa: CASSLSDGGDPYEQYF; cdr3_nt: TGTGCCAGCAGTTTATCGGACGGGGGAGACCCCTACGAGCAGTACTTC
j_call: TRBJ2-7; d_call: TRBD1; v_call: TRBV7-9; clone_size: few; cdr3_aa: CASSSMGTGYLHEQYF; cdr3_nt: TGTGCCAGCAGCTCAATGGGGACAGGGTATCTTCACGAGCAGTACTTC
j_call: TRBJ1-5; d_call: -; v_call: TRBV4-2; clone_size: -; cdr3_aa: CASSQDRLGQPQHF; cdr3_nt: TGTGCCAGCAGCCAAGACAGGCTTGGTCAGCCCCAGCATTTT
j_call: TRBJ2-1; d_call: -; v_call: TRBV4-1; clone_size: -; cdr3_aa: CASSGFEGVPSGEQFF; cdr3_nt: TGCGCCAGCAGCGGCTTTGAGGGGGTTCCCTCGGGTGAGCAGTTCTTC
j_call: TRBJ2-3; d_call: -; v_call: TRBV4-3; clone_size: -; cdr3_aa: CASSQDPGLGTDTQYF; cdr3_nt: TGCGCCAGCAGCCAAGATCCGGGACTGGGCACAGATACGCAGTATTTT
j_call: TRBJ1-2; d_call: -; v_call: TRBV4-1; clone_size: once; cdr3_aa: CASSQDPGNYGYTF; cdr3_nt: TGCGCCAGCAGCCAAGACCCAGGAAACTATGGCTACACCTTC
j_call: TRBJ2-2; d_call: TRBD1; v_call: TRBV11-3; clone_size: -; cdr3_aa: CASSLNRDRGWAGELFF; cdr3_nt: TGTGCCAGCAGCCTGAACCGGGACAGGGGATGGGCCGGGGAGCTGTTTTTT
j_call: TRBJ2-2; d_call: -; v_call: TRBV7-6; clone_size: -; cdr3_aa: CASSLGGSGELFF; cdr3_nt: TGTGCCAGCAGCTTAGGCGGGTCCGGGGAGCTGTTTTTT
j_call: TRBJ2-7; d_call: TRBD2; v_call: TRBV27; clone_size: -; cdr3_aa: CASSPGLGRGDEQYF; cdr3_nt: TGTGCCAGCAGTCCGGGACTAGGGCGGGGAGACGAGCAGTACTTC
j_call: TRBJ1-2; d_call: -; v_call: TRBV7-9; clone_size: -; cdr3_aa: CASSQARGYGYTF; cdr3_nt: TGTGCCAGCAGCCAAGCAAGGGGCTATGGCTACACCTTC
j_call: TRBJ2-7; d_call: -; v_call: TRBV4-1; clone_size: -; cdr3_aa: CASSQVLDPRYEQYF; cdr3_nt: TGCGCCAGCAGCCAAGTTCTAGATCCGCGGTACGAGCAGTACTTC
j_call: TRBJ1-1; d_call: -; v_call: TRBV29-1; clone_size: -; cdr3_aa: CSAPTGGAEGNTEAFF; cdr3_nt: TGCAGTGCTCCAACGGGGGGGGCGGAAGGGAACACTGAAGCTTTCTTT
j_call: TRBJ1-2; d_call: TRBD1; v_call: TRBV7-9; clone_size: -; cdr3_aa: CASSSPTGEEGYTF; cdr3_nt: TGTGCCAGCAGCTCACCAACAGGGGAGGAAGGCTACACCTTC
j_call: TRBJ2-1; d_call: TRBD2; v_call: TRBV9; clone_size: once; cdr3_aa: CASSVGSGLAVNEQFF; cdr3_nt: TGTGCCAGCAGCGTAGGGTCGGGACTAGCTGTCAATGAGCAGTTCTTC